Described below is a single T cell receptor (beta chain) sequence and its context. This clone's antigen is unknown. One end of the junction is discordant with germline, which a read error may explain. The sample's treatment or condition label, in plain terms: roughly 20 received Ad26.COV2.S at low or high dose, single or two shots; 5 received placebo; per-sample allocation not given. Repertoires of vaccine and placebo recipients were sequenced from samples collected on day 63 after the first injection. Between 29 July and 7 August 2020, Cohort 1b enrolled 25 adults aged 18-55 years at one site in Boston, USA. As a vaccine, Ad26.COV2.S was a replication-incompetent adenovirus type 26 vector that expressed a prefusion-stabilized SARS-CoV-2 spike protein derived from the original Wuhan strain. These data are taken from a study of Ad26.COV2.S vaccination and SARS-CoV-2 variants (dated by TCRdb to the early 2020s). In the study overall: Donors in the vaccine arm were drawn from COV1001, a phase I-IIa trial of Ad26.COV2.S in healthy adults that was multicentre, randomized, double-blind and placebo-controlled. Sequencing of the TCRbeta repertoire served to evaluate the specificity and breadth of SARS-CoV-2-reactive T cell receptors following Ad26.COV2.S vaccination. Ad26.COV2.S was given intramuscularly at 5x10^10 or 1x10^11 viral particles, as a single shot or as two shots 56 days apart. The TCR-sequenced set comprised roughly 30 samples: approximately 19 Ad26.COV2.S vaccine recipients, 5 placebo recipients and 8 SARS-CoV-2 convalescent individuals. Blinding of investigators to trial group allocation was maintained during experiments and outcome assessment. Participants in the trial were split at random into five groups of five each, receiving low-dose or high-dose Ad26.COV2.S once or twice, or else placebo on both occasions.

The immunoSEQ Assay was the method used to sequence TCRbeta CDR3 regions. After extraction, genomic DNA underwent amplification by bias-controlled multiplex PCR, followed by high-throughput sequencing. Per the authors' processing: To quantify the absolute abundance of every unique TCRbeta CDR3 region, sequences were collapsed and filtered. T cell fraction was estimated by normalizing TCRbeta template counts to usable DNA, with usable DNA measured through amplification of reference genes found in all nucleated cells. Repertoire TCRs were annotated as SARS-CoV-2-specific by exact matching of V gene, CDR3 amino acid sequence and J gene to a known reactive TCR set. The reference SARS-CoV-2 TCR set came from MIRA and was filtered for enrichment in COVID-19-positive ImmuneCODE repertoires, removing public or cross-reactive TCRs. Using the MIRA antigens, annotated TCRs were further analysed by specific ORF or by position within an ORF. Breadth was defined as the number of annotated unique rearrangements divided by the total number of unique productive rearrangements, and depth was defined as the summed frequency of the annotated unique rearrangements. Group comparisons of TCR breadth used two-sided Wilcoxon rank-sum tests. What TCRdb holds here is the immuneACCESS table cut down to in-frame rearrangements. Part of the clones is not present; checked against another copy, under half of the missing clones reflect an unresolved V gene, and the others are unexplained. V, J and clone size derive from that table, while D and trimming were established from the DNA sequence. The sample data list around 380,000 clones, and approximately 86% of these were observed just once. Together, the top ten hold 3.5% of the sample.

The paper as a whole reports these results and caveats: Substantial breadth of spike-specific CD8+ and CD4+ T cell responses was reported after vaccination. Vaccine and placebo recipients had similar non-spike TCR breadth, a finding consistent with the vaccine containing only spike. The study was not powered for comparison of responses between vaccine doses or regimens. Ad26.COV2.S recipients had higher spike-specific TCR breadth than placebo recipients (P = 0.0014). The authors noted that total T cell responses may have been underestimated by the TCR breadth and depth analyses.

From cysteine to phenylalanine, the CDR3 is 11 amino acids long. The DNA shown is the 33-base CDR3, in frame from base 1. Based on the germline V gene (reference sequence), the CDR1 and CDR2 sequences are LNHDA and SQIVND. Sequencing was performed on peripheral blood, taken in a trial of Ad26.COV2.S vaccine versus placebo. The sequence derives from a person between 18 and 65 years old who received the Ad26.COV2.S COVID-19 vaccine or a placebo. The sequence is built from TRBV19 and TRBJ1-4; the D gene cannot be resolved reliably. This receptor has the CDR3 CASGMSGKLFF. DNA sequence: TGTGCCAGTGGTATGAGTGGGAAACTGTTTTTT.